This TCR beta chain comes out of a study of T cells in Graves' hyperthyroidism and ophthalmopathy. What was amplified from RNA transcripts were TCR beta CDR3 regions. HTBI primers were employed in a first-round RT-PCR of the TCR CDR3. TCRdb re-called the multiplex PCR reads with MiXCR, one entry per CDR3 protein. The sample records around 500,000 distinct CDR3 sequences, around 15% being singletons. This clonotype was seen many times. The CDR3 covers 13 residues. The ends were cut back, 4 bases at V and 5 bases at J, with 15 bases in the middle. The V gene's germline CDR1 is SQVTM and CDR2 ANQGSEA. This clonotype was obtained from a woman aged 40 to 50 with Graves' hyperthyroidism. This sequence joins TRBV29-1 and TRBJ2-7; D gene uncertain. The sample was blood. The CDR3: CSVVYLQRNEQYF. The DNA of the CDR3 is TGCAGCGTTGTCTACTTACAGAGGAACGAGCAGTACTTC.